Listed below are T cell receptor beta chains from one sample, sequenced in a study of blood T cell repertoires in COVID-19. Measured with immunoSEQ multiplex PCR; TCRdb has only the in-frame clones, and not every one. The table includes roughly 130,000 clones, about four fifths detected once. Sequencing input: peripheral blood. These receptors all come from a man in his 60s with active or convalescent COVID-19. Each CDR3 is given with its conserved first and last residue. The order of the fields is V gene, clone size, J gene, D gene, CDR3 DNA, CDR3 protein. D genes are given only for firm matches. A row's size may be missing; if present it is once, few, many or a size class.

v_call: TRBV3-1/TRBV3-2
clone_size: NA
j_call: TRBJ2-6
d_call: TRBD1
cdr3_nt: TGTGCCATCAGCCGGGACAGGGGGCTACCCTCTGGGGCCAACGTCCTGACTTTC
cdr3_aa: CAISRDRGLPSGANVLTF

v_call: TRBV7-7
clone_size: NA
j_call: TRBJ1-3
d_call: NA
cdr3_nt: TGTGCCAGCAGCTTAGCCCCAAAGCTTTCTGGAAACACCATATATTTT
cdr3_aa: CASSLAPKLSGNTIYF

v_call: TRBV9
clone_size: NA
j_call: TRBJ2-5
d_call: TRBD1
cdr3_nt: TGTGCCAGCAGCGTAGCCGGGACAGGGGGTTCCCAAGAGACCCAGTACTTC
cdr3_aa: CASSVAGTGGSQETQYF

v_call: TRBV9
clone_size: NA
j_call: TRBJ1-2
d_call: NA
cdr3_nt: TGTGCCAGCAGCGTAGGCGCTAACTATGGCTACACCTTC
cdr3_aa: CASSVGANYGYTF

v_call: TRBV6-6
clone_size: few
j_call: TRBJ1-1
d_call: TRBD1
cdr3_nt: TGTGCCAGCAACAGGGGGAAGAGCACTGAAGCTTTCTTT
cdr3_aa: CASNRGKSTEAFF

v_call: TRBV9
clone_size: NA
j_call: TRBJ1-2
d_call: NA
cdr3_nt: TGTGCCAGCAGCGTAGGTAGAAATGGCTACACCTTC
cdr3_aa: CASSVGRNGYTF

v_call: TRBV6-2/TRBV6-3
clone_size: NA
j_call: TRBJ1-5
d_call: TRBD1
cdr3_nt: TGTGCCAGCAGTTACGGGACAGGGCGAGGCCAGCCCCAGCATTTT
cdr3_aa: CASSYGTGRGQPQHF

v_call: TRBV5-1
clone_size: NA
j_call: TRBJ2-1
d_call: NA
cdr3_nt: TGCGCCAGCAGCTTCCTCTCCTACAATGAGCAGTTCTTC
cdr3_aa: CASSFLSYNEQFF

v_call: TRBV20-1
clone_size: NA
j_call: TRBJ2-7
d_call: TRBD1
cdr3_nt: TGCAGTGCTAGTTTGCTTTGGACAGGGGCGGACGAGCAGTACTTC
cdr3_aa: CSASLLWTGADEQYF

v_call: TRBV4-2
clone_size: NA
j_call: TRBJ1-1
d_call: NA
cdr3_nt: TGTGCCAGCAGCCAATGGGACCGGGGGGCTGAAGCTTTCTTT
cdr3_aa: CASSQWDRGAEAFF

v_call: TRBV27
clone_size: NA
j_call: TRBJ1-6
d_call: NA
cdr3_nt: TGTGCCAGCAGCACCACGTGGTTTGACGGGCCTAGGAGGTCCTATAATTCACCCCTCCACTTT
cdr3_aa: CASSTTWFDGPRRSYNSPLHF

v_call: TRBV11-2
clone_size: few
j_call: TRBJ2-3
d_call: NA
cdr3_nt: TGTGCCAGCAGCTTAGCGCAGGGAAGCACAGATACGCAGTATTTT
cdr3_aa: CASSLAQGSTDTQYF

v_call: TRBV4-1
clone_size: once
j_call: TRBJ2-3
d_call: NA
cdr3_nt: TGCGCCAGCAGCCAAGAAGTTAGCGAAGATACGCAGTATTTT
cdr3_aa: CASSQEVSEDTQYF

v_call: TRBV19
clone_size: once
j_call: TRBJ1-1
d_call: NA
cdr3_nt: TGTGCCAGTAGTATAGGGGTGAGGAACATGAACACTGAAGCTTTCTTT
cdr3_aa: CASSIGVRNMNTEAFF

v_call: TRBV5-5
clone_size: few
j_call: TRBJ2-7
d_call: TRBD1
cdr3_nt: TGTGCCAGCAGCTTGGTGGGACAGGGGAGACACGAGCAGTACTTC
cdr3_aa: CASSLVGQGRHEQYF

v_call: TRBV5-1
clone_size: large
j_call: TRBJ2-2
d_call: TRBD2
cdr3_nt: TGCGCCAGCAGTGGTGTGCTAGCGGGAACCGGGGAGCTGTTTTTT
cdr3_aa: CASSGVLAGTGELFF

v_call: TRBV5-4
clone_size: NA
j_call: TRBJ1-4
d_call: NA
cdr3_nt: TGTGCCAGCAGCATACAGGGAGGGCAGGAAAAACTGTTTTTT
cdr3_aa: CASSIQGGQEKLFF

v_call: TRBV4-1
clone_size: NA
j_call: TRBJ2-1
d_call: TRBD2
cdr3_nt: TGCGCCAGCAGCCAAGTGGGAGGGGCCTACGCCGACAATGAGCAGTTCTTC
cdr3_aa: CASSQVGGAYADNEQFF

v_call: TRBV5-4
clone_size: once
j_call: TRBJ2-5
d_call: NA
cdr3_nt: TGTGCCAGCAGCCATGGTGGGGGGATCTGGGAGACCCAGTACTTC
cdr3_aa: CASSHGGGIWETQYF

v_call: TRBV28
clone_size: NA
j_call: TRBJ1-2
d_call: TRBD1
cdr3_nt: TGTGCCAGCAGCCCTGGGGGGACAGGGGGCCGGTTTGGCTATGGCTACACCTTC
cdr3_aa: CASSPGGTGGRFGYGYTF

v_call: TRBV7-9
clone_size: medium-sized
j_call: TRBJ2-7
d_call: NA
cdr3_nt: TGTGCCAGCAGCGCCAGATTTAACGAGCAGTACTTC
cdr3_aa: CASSARFNEQYF

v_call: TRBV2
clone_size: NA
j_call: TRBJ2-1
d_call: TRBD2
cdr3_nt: TGTGCCAGCAGTCTCCCTAGCGGGACCTACAATGAGCAGTTCTTC
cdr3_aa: CASSLPSGTYNEQFF

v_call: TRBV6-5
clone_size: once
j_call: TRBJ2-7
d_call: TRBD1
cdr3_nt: TGTGCCAGCGTTCAGGGGGCGGGTGAGCAGTACTTC
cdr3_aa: CASVQGAGEQYF

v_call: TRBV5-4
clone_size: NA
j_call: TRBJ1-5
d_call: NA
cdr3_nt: TGTGCCAGCAGCTTGGGAGAGAATCAGCCCCAGCATTTT
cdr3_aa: CASSLGENQPQHF

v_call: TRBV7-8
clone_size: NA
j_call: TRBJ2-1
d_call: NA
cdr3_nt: TGTGCCAGCAGCCCCCGGGGCGGGGCCCCATTCAATGAGCAGTTCTTC
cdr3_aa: CASSPRGGAPFNEQFF

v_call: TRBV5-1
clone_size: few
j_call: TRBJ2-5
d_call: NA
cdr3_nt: TGCGCCAGCTCTTTACGCGGCGGAGAGACCCAGTACTTC
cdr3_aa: CASSLRGGETQYF

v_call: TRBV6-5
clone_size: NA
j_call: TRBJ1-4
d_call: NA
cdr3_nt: TGTGCCAGCGGGAGGCCGGATGAAAAACTGTTTTTT
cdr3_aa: CASGRPDEKLFF